This entry lists 23 T cell receptor beta chains sequenced from one sample in a study of T-cell reconstitution after alpha-beta-depleted transplantation in children. Unique molecular identifiers were incorporated when the TCRbeta library was constructed. In TCRdb, the PCR reads were re-called with MiXCR into one record per CDR3 protein. The sample holds about 400,000 distinct CDR3 sequences; about 20% are singletons and the top ten take 3.5% to 4%. The material sequenced was PBMCs from the stem cell graft donor, taken from the stem cell graft. The receptor set was obtained from a human donor who donated a stem cell graft to a child with acute myeloid leukemia.

This clonotype was seen a handful of times. The genes are TRBV9 and TRBJ2-1; D gene ambiguous. Germline CDR1 is SGDLS and CDR2 is YYNGEE. With 0 bases removed from V and 4 bases from J, the gap between germline ends came to 17 bases. The CDR3 consists of 17 residues. The CDR3 sequence is CASSVDPSRAEYNEQFF. The DNA of the CDR3 is TGTGCCAGCAGCGTAGATCCCTCCCGGGCCGAGTACAATGAGCAGTTCTTC. The full variable domain, in which reference TRBV9 and TRBJ2-1 provide the parts outside the CDR3, is DSGVTQTPKHLITATGQRVTLRCSPRSGDLSVYWYQQSLDQGLQFLIQYYNGEERAKGNILERFSAQQFPDLHSELNLSSLELGDSALYFCASSVDPSRAEYNEQFFGPGTRLTVL.

This chain joins TRBV20-1 and TRBJ2-6, with D perhaps matching TRBD1 (5 bases). The CDR3 has 16 residues. V was pared by 4 bases and J by 4 bases, with 17 bases between. Per the germline V gene, CDR1 is DFQATT and CDR2 is SNEGSKA (reference sequence). The CDR3 DNA reads TGCAGTGCTACCCGACAGCGCCCCTCCGGGGCCAACGTCCTGACTTTC. Translated, it gives CSATRQRPSGANVLTF.

This clonotype was counted only a few times. The rearrangement joins TRBV9 to TRBJ2-3, with D possibly matching TRBD2 (6 bases). The ends were cut back, 0 bases at V and 8 bases at J, with 13 bases in the middle. CDR1 is SGDLS, CDR2 YYNGEE, per germline. The CDR3 has 14 residues. The CDR3, as DNA: TGTGCCAGCAGCGTAGAGACGGGAGAACTTACGCAGTATTTT. This sequence encodes CASSVETGELTQYF.

V and J are TRBV24-1 and TRBJ1-1; maybe TRBD1 (6 bases). Germline values: CDR1 KGHDR, CDR2 SFDVKD. V was trimmed by 7 bases and J by 0 bases, leaving 17 bases between them. The CDR3 is 16 amino acids. The chain's CDR3 is CATSEAGVDLNTEAFF. CDR3 nucleotides: TGTGCCACCAGCGAAGCAGGGGTTGATCTGAACACTGAAGCTTTCTTT.

This clonotype was detected a few times. V and J are TRBV29-1 and TRBJ2-3; the D gene is possibly TRBD2 (5 bases). Germline V gene sequence: CDR1 SQVTM, CDR2 ANQGSEA. Trimming cost V 6 bases and J 3 bases, with 16 bases left between them. This CDR3 has 14 residues. The CDR3 DNA reads as TGCAGCGTGCGTCCGGGGTTGGGTACAGATACGCAGTATTTT. Amino acid sequence: CSVRPGLGTDTQYF.

This clonotype was counted between two and nine times. The genes are TRBV20-1 and TRBJ1-5; the D is unclear. Trimming took off 6 bases at V and 4 bases at J, with 13 bases between the two ends. The CDR3 spans 13 residues. In germline, CDR1 is DFQATT, CDR2 SNEGSKA (reference sequence). The CDR3 DNA reads TGCAGTGCGAAAAATTTCGGGAATCAGCCCCAGCATTTT. Its protein is CSAKNFGNQPQHF.

This chain's CDR3 is CASSLTSGAEQYF. For the CDR3, the DNA is TGTGCCAGCAGCTTGACTAGCGGTGCCGAGCAGTACTTC. The chain carries TRBV7-8 and TRBJ2-7; TRBD2 matches 9 bases. V shed 3 bases and J 6 bases; nucleotides not matched to a gene: 3. In germline, CDR1 is SGHVS, CDR2 FQNEAQ. The CDR3 spans 13 residues.

This clonotype was recorded at least ten times. The CDR3 region has the DNA TGTGCCAGCGGAAGTAAATTTGCTCAGCCCCAGCATTTT. This sequence encodes CASGSKFAQPQHF. This chain uses TRBV27 with TRBJ1-5; D is unclear. The CDR3 has 13 amino acids. CDR1 is MNHEY, CDR2 SMNVEV, per germline (reference sequence). Trimming shortened V by 8 bases and J by 6 bases, and 14 bases separated the two germline ends.

This clonotype was found once. The chain couples TRBV12-3 or TRBV12-4 to TRBJ1-2; D might be TRBD1 (5 bases). CDR3 size: 12 residues. Trimming took off 3 bases at V and 6 bases at J, with 8 bases between the two ends. The CDR3 loop reads CASSLGLNGYTF. The CDR3 region has the DNA TGTGCCAGCAGTTTGGGACTAAATGGCTACACCTTC.

The chain recombines TRBV24-1 with TRBJ1-1; 7 bases are a match to TRBD1. Germline assignment: CDR1 KGHDR and CDR2 SFDVKD. Trimming removed 4 bases from V and 8 bases from J; junction bases left unmatched: 6. This CDR3 has 13 amino acids. This chain's CDR3 is CATSESGQSEAFF. DNA for the CDR3: TGTGCCACCAGTGAATCGGGACAGAGCGAAGCTTTCTTT.

This chain uses TRBV7-9 with TRBJ2-7, with D uncertain. Germline V gene sequence: CDR1 SEHNR, CDR2 FQNEAQ (reference sequence). Trimming took off 2 bases at V and 0 bases at J, with 11 bases between the two ends. This CDR3 comprises 15 residues. CDR3 residues: CASSLKAHASYEQYF. The CDR3 nucleotides are TGTGCCAGCAGCTTAAAGGCCCACGCCTCCTACGAGCAGTACTTC.

The CDR3 nucleotides read TGCGCCAGCAGCCAAGAGTTCCCCGGGAACGACAATGAGCAGTTCTTC. Translating it yields CASSQEFPGNDNEQFF. The V and J genes are TRBV4-3 and TRBJ2-1, with D perhaps TRBD2 (5 bases). The length of the CDR3 is 16 residues. The germline V and J ends were trimmed by 0 bases and 5 bases, with 14 bases remaining between them. Germline CDR1 is LGHNA and CDR2 is YSLEER.

The chain has TRBV29-1 and TRBJ2-7; no reliable D call. Looked up from germline, CDR1 is SQVTM and CDR2 is ANQGSEA. The length of the CDR3 is 13 residues. The germline V and J ends were trimmed by 2 bases and 4 bases, with 12 bases remaining between them. CDR3 in DNA: TGCAGCGTTGAACTTAGCCCAAGTTACGAGCAGTACTTC. The encoded protein is CSVELSPSYEQYF.

The chain couples TRBV7-9 to TRBJ2-7, with 10 bases matching TRBD1. CDR1 and CDR2 from the germline V gene are SEHNR and FQNEAQ (reference sequence). The length of the CDR3 is 15 residues. V dropped 5 bases and J dropped 4; count of bases not matched to a gene: 8. CDR3 amino acids: CASSNKTGGGYEQYF. In DNA, the CDR3 is TGTGCCAGCAGCAACAAGACAGGGGGCGGTTACGAGCAGTACTTC.

This clonotype came up a few times. J is TRBJ2-3 and V is TRBV11-2; TRBD2 matches at 11 bases. CDR3 length: 16 residues. Germline values: CDR1 SGHAT, CDR2 FQNNGV. Germline trimming cut 1 base from V and 3 bases from J; bases unmatched to any gene: 3. Here the CDR3 DNA reads TGTGCCAGCAGCTTAGCACTAGCGGGAGCGACAGATACGCAGTATTTT. Encoded protein: CASSLALAGATDTQYF.

The chain employs TRBV27 and TRBJ2-1; 7 nucleotides agree with TRBD2. Germline V CDR1 and CDR2: MNHEY, SMNVEV (reference sequence). The CDR3 sequence is 15 residues long. Trimming at V came to 5 bases and at J to 1 base, leaving 5 bases not matched to a gene. The CDR3 DNA reads as TGTGCCAGCAGTGTCCCCGGGGGGTCCTACAATGAGCAGTTCTTC. The encoded protein is CASSVPGGSYNEQFF.

This clonotype was observed at least ten times. The chain combines TRBV20-1 with TRBJ2-1; 8 nucleotides match TRBD2. The CDR3 covers 14 residues. With V trimmed by 6 bases and J by 12 bases, 16 bases remained unmatched. Germline lookup yields CDR1 DFQATT and CDR2 SNEGSKA (reference sequence). The CDR3 spells CSATLPGLEFGQFF. CDR3 in DNA: TGCAGTGCCACCCTACCGGGACTAGAATTCGGGCAGTTCTTC.

V gene TRBV27 combines with J gene TRBJ2-7; unclear D gene. Deletions cut 2 bases from V and 3 bases from J, with 11 bases between. The CDR3 totals 14 residues. Germline V CDR1 and CDR2: MNHEY, SMNVEV (reference sequence). Here the CDR3 DNA reads TGTGCCAGCAGTTTAGTCTCCCAGAACTACGAGCAGTACTTC. This sequence encodes CASSLVSQNYEQYF.

This chain connects TRBV24-1 to TRBJ2-1; 8 nucleotides match TRBD2. Germline V gene data show CDR1 as KGHDR and CDR2 as SFDVKD. CDR3 length: 16 residues. Trimming took 5 bases from V and 10 from J; bases not matched to a gene: 15. The CDR3 DNA sequence: TGTGCCACCAGTGCCCGGGGGGGACACGGGACTCGGGAGCAGTTCTTC. Amino acids: CATSARGGHGTREQFF.

J is TRBJ2-3 and V is TRBV12-3 or TRBV12-4; no clear D gene. V lost 5 bases, J lost 0 bases, and 12 bases lay in between. The CDR3 totals 15 residues. CDR3 sequence reads: CASSQDGASTDTQYF. CDR3 coding DNA: TGTGCCAGCAGTCAGGACGGAGCCAGCACAGATACGCAGTATTTT.

The chain combines TRBV28 with TRBJ1-2; possible D gene TRBD1, 5 bases. With 3 bases removed from V and 0 bases from J, the gap between germline ends came to 8 bases. The CDR3 loop spans 14 amino acids. CDR1 MDHEN and CDR2 SYDVKM come from the germline V gene. The CDR3 sequence: CASSLPRANYGYTF. Here the CDR3 DNA reads TGTGCCAGCAGTTTGCCCAGGGCTAACTATGGCTACACCTTC.

The chain's CDR3 is CSASPGTSDTYEQYF. DNA of the CDR3: TGCAGTGCTAGTCCCGGGACTAGTGATACCTACGAGCAGTACTTC. The chain employs TRBV20-1 and TRBJ2-7, with 8 nucleotides matching TRBD2. The CDR3 loop spans 15 amino acids. The ends lost 3 bases at V and 2 bases at J; junction bases unmatched: 9. The V gene's germline CDR1 is DFQATT and CDR2 SNEGSKA (reference sequence).

The chain couples TRBV9 to TRBJ2-7; D uncertain. The V end lost 0 bases, the J end lost 0 bases, and 10 bases lay between the germline ends. Germline V gene data show CDR1 as SGDLS and CDR2 as YYNGEE. This CDR3 is built from 15 residues. CDR3 sequence reads: CASSVAGTSSYEQYF. The CDR3 DNA reads TGTGCCAGCAGCGTAGCGGGTACGAGCTCCTACGAGCAGTACTTC.